Below, 27 T cell receptor beta chains from the same sample are listed, as sequenced in a study of blood T cell repertoires in COVID-19. Here immunoSEQ multiplex PCR was the method, and the copy in TCRdb shows in-frame clones only, minus some. The data contain roughly 150,000 clones, around 87% of them singletons. Specimen: peripheral blood. The receptor set was obtained from a woman at least 80 years old with COVID-19, enrolled during active disease.

V is TRBV4-1 and J is TRBJ2-7; D unclear. This CDR3 is 12 amino acids long. Germline-derived CDR1 and CDR2 are MGHRA and YSYEKL. V dropped 0 bases and J dropped 6 bases, with 6 bases sitting between them. The CDR3 here is CASSQDRFEQYF. CDR3 DNA: TGCGCCAGCAGCCAAGATCGGTTCGAGCAGTACTTC.

The chain joins TRBV28 to TRBJ1-1; D gene ambiguous. Germline assignment: CDR1 MDHEN and CDR2 SYDVKM. This CDR3 spans 13 amino acids. V lost 7 bases and J 1 base, leaving 10 bases between the germline ends. This chain's CDR3 is CASMVGGNTEAFF. The DNA for the CDR3 is TGTGCCAGCATGGTTGGAGGGAACACTGAAGCTTTCTTT.

The CDR3 coding sequence is TGTGCCAGCAGTCCCGTCTCTCTGATTCAGTACTTC. It yields the protein CASSPVSLIQYF. This rearrangement joins TRBV28 to TRBJ2-4; D gene uncertain. The V end was cut by 5 bases, the J end by 10 bases, with 12 bases between. This CDR3 is built from 12 residues. CDR1 is MDHEN, CDR2 SYDVKM, per germline.

This chain links TRBV25-1 with TRBJ2-7; no reliable D call. The CDR3 consists of 12 residues. CDR1 and CDR2 (germline): MGHDK, SYGVNS. Trimming left V 4 bases short and J 2 bases short, with 6 bases between. DNA for the CDR3: TGTGCCAGCAGTGGCAGAACCTACGAGCAGTACTTC. Its translation is CASSGRTYEQYF.

This rearrangement joins TRBV7-3 to TRBJ2-2; TRBD2 matches 7 bases. V shed 4 bases, J shed 3 bases, and the junction held 11 bases outside the gene matches. CDR1 and CDR2 (germline): SGHTA, FQGTGA. The CDR3 consists of 17 residues. As DNA, the CDR3 is TGTGCCAGCAGCTCCTCCTCGGGGGGAGGTTACACCGGGGAGCTGTTTTTT. Protein: CASSSSSGGGYTGELFF.

CDR3 sequence reads: CASSDPGQGYEQYF. The CDR3 bases are TGTGCCAGCAGCGATCCGGGACAGGGCTACGAGCAGTACTTC. The rearrangement joins TRBV7-9 to TRBJ2-7; 9 bases are a match to TRBD1. Trimming took 5 bases from V and 3 from J; bases not matched to a gene: 5. This CDR3 has 14 residues. Per germline, CDR1 SEHNR and CDR2 FQNEAQ (reference sequence). Combining the CDR3 with reference TRBV7-9 and TRBJ2-7 gives the whole variable domain DTGVSQNPRHKITKRGQNVTFRCDPISEHNRLYWYRQTLGQGPEFLTYFQNEAQLEKSRLLSDRFSAERPKGSFSTLEIQRTEQGDSAMYLCASSDPGQGYEQYFGPGTRLTVT.

This clone occurred many times. This chain connects TRBV5-1 to TRBJ1-5; D is possibly TRBD1 (6 bases). The CDR3 is 14 residues long. Germline CDR1 reads SGHRS; CDR2 reads YFSETQ. Trimming pared 0 bases from V and 9 bases from J, leaving 13 bases between. CDR3 sequence: CASSLDEGERPQHF. In nucleotides, the CDR3 is TGCGCCAGCAGCTTGGACGAGGGGGAGCGGCCCCAGCATTTT. Variable domain in full (rest from reference TRBV5-1 and TRBJ1-5): KAGVTQTPRYLIKTRGQQVTLSCSPISGHRSVSWYQQTPGQGLQFLFEYFSETQRNKGNFPGRFSGRQFSNSRSEMNVSTLELGDSALYLCASSLDEGERPQHFGDGTRLSIL.

The V and J genes are TRBV15 and TRBJ2-1, with 8 bases matching TRBD2. The germline gives CDR1 LNHNV, CDR2 YYDKDF (reference sequence). This CDR3 has 16 residues. The junction had 9 bases not matched to a gene; V was cut back by 0 bases and J by 8 bases. In nucleotides, the CDR3 is TGTGCCACCAGCAGAGATCTCAGCGGGAGCGGCGATGAGCAGTTCTTC. Amino acids: CATSRDLSGSGDEQFF.

V gene TRBV28 combines with J gene TRBJ1-6; 7 bases fit TRBD1. Germline CDR1 and CDR2: MDHEN and SYDVKM. The CDR3 loop spans 15 amino acids. Unmatched junction bases numbered 6, after V lost 5 bases and J lost 5 bases. CDR3 sequence: CASSRTGADNSPLHF. The CDR3 coding sequence is TGTGCCAGCAGTCGCACAGGGGCCGATAATTCACCCCTCCACTTT. Full variable domain (rest looked up from reference TRBV28 and TRBJ1-6): DVKVTQSSRYLVKRTGEKVFLECVQDMDHENMFWYRQDPGLGLRLIYFSYDVKMKEKGDIPEGYSVSREKKERFSLILESASTNQTSMYLCASSRTGADNSPLHFGNGTRLTVT.

This clone appeared a single time. CDR3 bases: TGTGCCAGCCAGGCAGGGGGCGGGGTTGGGGCCAACGTCCTGACTTTC. It is translated as CASQAGGGVGANVLTF. V is TRBV19 and J is TRBJ2-6; 8 bases fit TRBD1. V lost 9 bases to trimming and J lost 3 bases; unmatched junction nucleotides: 10. Germline CDR1 is LNHDA and CDR2 is SQIVND (reference sequence). There are 16 residues in the CDR3.

The chain couples TRBV6-5 to TRBJ2-3; D not resolved. Trimming stripped 0 bases from V and 2 bases from J, with 9 bases between. The CDR3 has 15 amino acids. Looked up from germline, CDR1 is MNHEY and CDR2 is SVGAGI. The CDR3 region is CASSYSNIATDTQYF. CDR3 coding DNA: TGTGCCAGCAGTTACTCGAATATAGCCACAGATACGCAGTATTTT.

The rearrangement uses TRBV7-6 and TRBJ1-3, with D unresolved. Germline V gives CDR1 SGHVS, CDR2 FNYEAQ. The germline V and J ends were trimmed by 5 bases and 4 bases, with 9 bases remaining between them. The CDR3 extends over 13 amino acids. CDR3 sequence: CASSPSRGNTIYF. The CDR3 region has the DNA TGTGCCAGCAGCCCCTCGCGGGGAAACACCATATATTTT.

The V call is TRBV5-1, the J call TRBJ2-3, with D perhaps TRBD1 (6 bases). CDR3 length: 16 amino acids. The V end lost 6 bases, the J end lost 1 base, and 18 bases lay between the germline ends. CDR1 and CDR2 (germline): SGHRS, YFSETQ. This CDR3 reads CASTSLVGAGTDTQYF. The CDR3 DNA reads TGCGCCAGCACCTCTCTGGTGGGGGCGGGCACAGATACGCAGTATTTT.

This chain links TRBV28 with TRBJ1-5; D might be TRBD1 (5 bases). The CDR3 is made up of 19 amino acids. From germline, CDR1 is MDHEN and CDR2 SYDVKM. The V and J ends lost 3 bases and 0 bases respectively, with 21 bases between them. CDR3 region: CASSLGGIDWDYSNQPQHF. DNA for the CDR3: TGTGCCAGCAGTTTGGGAGGGATCGATTGGGACTATAGCAATCAGCCCCAGCATTTT.

The CDR3 region is CASSQRTTRDTQYF. CDR3 sequence (DNA): TGTGCCAGCAGCCAAAGGACTACTCGGGATACGCAGTATTTT. V and J are TRBV6-2 or TRBV6-3 and TRBJ2-3; D possibly corresponds to TRBD2 (6 bases). The CDR3 extends over 14 amino acids. The germline CDR1 and CDR2 sequences are MNHEY and SVGEGT. Between the trimmed V and J ends, which lost 6 bases and 6 bases, there was a span of 16 bases.

V usage is TRBV7-9 and J usage is TRBJ1-1; tentatively, D is TRBD1 (5 bases). V was cut by 5 bases and J by 4 bases, with 14 bases left in between. From germline, CDR1 is SEHNR and CDR2 FQNEAQ (reference sequence). The CDR3 length is 14 residues. In DNA form, the CDR3 reads TGTGCCAGCAGCCCCGCGGGGCAGGGCACTGAAGCTTTCTTT. It translates to CASSPAGQGTEAFF.

The chain employs TRBV13 and TRBJ2-1, with TRBD2 identical over 14 bases. With 5 bases clipped from V and 12 bases from J, the junction kept 6 bases outside the gene matches. Germline CDR1 and CDR2: PRHDT and FYEKMQ (reference sequence). This CDR3 is 14 amino acids long. CDR3 amino acids: CASSRGTSGRSQFF. The CDR3 DNA follows: TGTGCCAGCAGCCGCGGGACTAGCGGGAGATCGCAGTTCTTC.

The chain has TRBV6-2 or TRBV6-3 and TRBJ2-2, with TRBD2 matching 12 bases. CDR3 length: 19 amino acids. J was trimmed by 0 bases and V by 2 bases; bases with no gene match: 7. Per the germline V gene, CDR1 is MNHEY and CDR2 is SVGEGT. CDR3 DNA: TGTGCCAGCAGTTACCCCCTAGCGGGAGGGTACGCGAACACCGGGGAGCTGTTTTTT. This sequence encodes CASSYPLAGGYANTGELFF.

The V gene is TRBV5-4, the J gene TRBJ1-1; TRBD1 aligns across 10 bases. CDR1 is SGHNT, CDR2 YYREEE, per germline (reference sequence). V was pared by 0 bases and J by 5 bases, with 4 bases of the junction left unmatched. This CDR3 spans 15 amino acids. The CDR3: CASSLGGQGRTEAFF. CDR3 sequence (DNA): TGTGCCAGCAGCTTGGGGGGACAGGGGAGGACTGAAGCTTTCTTT. Looking up the rest from reference TRBV5-4 and TRBJ1-1 gives the full variable domain: ETGVTQSPTHLIKTRGQQVTLRCSSQSGHNTVSWYQQALGQGPQFIFQYYREEENGRGNFPPRFSGLQFPNYSSELNVNALELDDSALYLCASSLGGQGRTEAFFGQGTRLTVV.

This clone turned up a few times. The chain is built from TRBV6-2 or TRBV6-3 and TRBJ2-7, with D perhaps TRBD2 (6 bases). Trimming shortened V by 5 bases and J by 2 bases, and 13 bases separated the two germline ends. Germline loops: CDR1 MNHEY, CDR2 SVGEGT. The CDR3 covers 14 residues. The CDR3 DNA is TGTGCCAGCAGTAACCGGGACTCTGCCTACGAGCAGTACTTC. Its protein product is CASSNRDSAYEQYF.

This sequence joins TRBV27 and TRBJ1-5, with D possibly matching TRBD1 (6 bases). The CDR3 runs 14 residues. Germline CDR1 and CDR2: MNHEY and SMNVEV (reference sequence). V lost 6 bases, J lost 5 bases, and 14 bases lay in between. The CDR3 DNA reads as TGTGCCAGCAGATCAGGACAGTGGGATCAGCCCCAGCATTTT. Its translation is CASRSGQWDQPQHF.

The rearrangement uses TRBV6-6 and TRBJ1-3; D not resolved. Germline V CDR1 and CDR2: MNHNY, SVGAGI (reference sequence). V gave up 0 bases and J gave up 6 bases, with 9 bases separating them. The CDR3 runs 14 residues. CDR3 in amino acids: CASSYSEGANTIYF. In nucleotides, the CDR3 is TGTGCCAGCAGTTACTCTGAGGGCGCAAACACCATATATTTT.

The chain carries TRBV5-1 and TRBJ1-2; 7 positions agree with TRBD1. Unmatched junction bases numbered 6, after V lost 0 bases and J lost 1 base. This CDR3 is built from 16 residues. CDR1 is SGHRS and CDR2 is YFSETQ in the germline V gene. The CDR3 region is CASSLDGTAFNYGYTF. Written as DNA, the CDR3 is TGCGCCAGCAGCTTGGATGGGACAGCCTTTAACTATGGCTACACCTTC.

The chain carries TRBV19 and TRBJ1-6, with a weak D call TRBD1 (5 bases). The V end was cut by 9 bases, the J end by 8 bases, with 17 bases between. This CDR3 has 14 amino acids. CDR1 and CDR2 (germline): LNHDA, SQIVND (reference sequence). CDR3 in DNA: TGTGCCAGCGGTATTAAGGGGAGGGATTCACCCCTCCACTTT. It codes for CASGIKGRDSPLHF.

The genes are TRBV29-1 and TRBJ2-7, with 8 nucleotides matching TRBD1. V lost 4 bases to trimming and J lost 0 bases; unmatched junction nucleotides: 8. This CDR3 has 15 residues. Germline V lookup: CDR1 SQVTM, CDR2 ANQGSEA. The CDR3 here is CSVAAGGFGSYEQYF. The DNA of the CDR3 is TGCAGCGTTGCGGCAGGGGGCTTTGGCTCCTACGAGCAGTACTTC.

The gene calls are TRBV14 and TRBJ1-6, with D possibly being TRBD1 (5 bases). CDR1 and CDR2 from the germline V gene are SGHDN and FVKESK. V was clipped by 3 bases and J by 4 bases, with 13 bases between them. The CDR3 contains 16 residues. CDR3 protein: CASSQGPPGYNSPLHF. The CDR3 DNA reads as TGTGCCAGCAGCCAGGGGCCGCCAGGTTATAATTCACCCCTCCACTTT.

The count of this clone is one. The genes are TRBV7-9 and TRBJ2-2; no reliable D call. The CDR3 spans 16 residues. Germline V gives CDR1 SEHNR, CDR2 FQNEAQ (reference sequence). V lost 0 bases and J 0 bases, leaving 8 bases between the germline ends. The CDR3 region has the DNA TGTGCCAGCAGCTTAGCGCGTTTTACGAACACCGGGGAGCTGTTTTTT. Its translation is CASSLARFTNTGELFF.